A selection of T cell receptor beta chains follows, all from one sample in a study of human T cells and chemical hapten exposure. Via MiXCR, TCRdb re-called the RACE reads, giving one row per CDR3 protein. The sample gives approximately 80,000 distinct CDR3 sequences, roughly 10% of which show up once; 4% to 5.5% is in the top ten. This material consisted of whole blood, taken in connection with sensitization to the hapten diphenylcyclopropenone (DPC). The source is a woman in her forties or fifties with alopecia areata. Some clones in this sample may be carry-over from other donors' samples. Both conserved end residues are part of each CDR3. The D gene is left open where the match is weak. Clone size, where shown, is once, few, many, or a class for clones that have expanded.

cdr3_nt: TGTGCCAGCAGCGCGGTCCGAGTCGGGAATGAGCAGTTCTTC
cdr3_aa: CASSAVRVGNEQFF
d_call: .
j_call: TRBJ2-1
clone_size: few
v_call: TRBV9

cdr3_nt: TGTGCCAGCAGGGGACAGGGAGGGGGTAACTATGGCTACACCTTC
cdr3_aa: CASRGQGGGNYGYTF
d_call: TRBD1
j_call: TRBJ1-2
clone_size: .
v_call: TRBV27

cdr3_nt: TGTGCAAGTCGTTTATTTCGCGGGGCTTCACCCCTCCACTTT
cdr3_aa: CASRLFRGASPLHF
d_call: .
j_call: TRBJ1-6
clone_size: few
v_call: TRBV12-2

cdr3_nt: TGCAGTGGGACGGGGACAGGGTCCTACAATGAGCAGTTCTTC
cdr3_aa: CSGTGTGSYNEQFF
d_call: TRBD1
j_call: TRBJ2-1
clone_size: .
v_call: TRBV20-1

cdr3_nt: TGTGCCAGCAGCGCAGGACAGGTCAACACCGGGGAGCTGTTTTTT
cdr3_aa: CASSAGQVNTGELFF
d_call: TRBD1
j_call: TRBJ2-2
clone_size: many
v_call: TRBV9

cdr3_nt: TGTGCCAGCAGCCTAGCAAACACTGAAGCTTTCTTT
cdr3_aa: CASSLANTEAFF
d_call: .
j_call: TRBJ1-1
clone_size: .
v_call: TRBV12-3/TRBV12-4

cdr3_nt: TGCAGTGCTACGGGTTTGGGACTCCCAAAATCCTACGAGCAGTACTTC
cdr3_aa: CSATGLGLPKSYEQYF
d_call: .
j_call: TRBJ2-7
clone_size: many
v_call: TRBV20-1

cdr3_nt: TGTGCCAGCAGCCAAGTTGCAGCTGAAGCTTTCTTT
cdr3_aa: CASSQVAAEAFF
d_call: .
j_call: TRBJ1-1
clone_size: many
v_call: TRBV3-1

cdr3_nt: TGTGCCAGCAGCCATGCCTCGAGGGGAGATCGGGACTATGGCTACACCTTC
cdr3_aa: CASSHASRGDRDYGYTF
d_call: .
j_call: TRBJ1-2
clone_size: many
v_call: TRBV4-2

cdr3_nt: TGTGCCAGCAGCCCCGGTGTAGGGGCAGGTCAGCCCCAGCATTTT
cdr3_aa: CASSPGVGAGQPQHF
d_call: .
j_call: TRBJ1-5
clone_size: many
v_call: TRBV9